This T cell receptor beta chain comes out of a study of T cell changes during pregnancy in multiple sclerosis. This CDR3 spans 13 amino acids. V trimming: 7 bases; J trimming: 7 bases; junction bases outside the gene matches: 4. CDR1 is WSHSY, CDR2 SAAADI, per germline. Clones were sequenced by immunoSEQ multiplex PCR, and TCRdb holds only the in-frame ones, with some missing. The sample includes under 50,000 clones, roughly 93% of them seen just once. The V call is TRBV10-2, the J call TRBJ1-2; TRBD1 matches 12 bases. The receptor comes from a female donor in good health, enrolled as a control in a pregnancy study. Material: CD4+ T cells from peripheral blood mononuclear cells, obtained in the second trimester of pregnancy. The CDR3: CASKGQGAFGYTF. CDR3 bases: TGCGCCAGCAAGGGACAGGGGGCGTTTGGCTACACCTTC.